Sequencing of this TCR beta chain was carried out in a study of cytomegalovirus exposure and HLA in healthy donors. The protocol was immunoSEQ multiplex PCR, while the TCRdb copy is restricted to in-frame clones and leaves out a portion. The repertoire holds some 250,000 clones, with around 90% as singletons. Study-level results: A list of more than 150 TCR beta chains associated with cytomegalovirus was given. Rare sequences made up most TCRs, while some public TCRs were found in many donors.

Comment on this clone: Antigen: not known.

The sequence was obtained from a young woman in good health and CMV-seronegative. Specimen: PBMCs.

As DNA, the CDR3 is TGCGCCAGCAGCTCGCGGGGGGGTTCCTACAATGAGCAGTTCTTC. Translation gives CASSSRGGSYNEQFF. This chain links TRBV4-1 with TRBJ2-1; 9 positions match TRBD2. Germline CDR1 reads MGHRA; CDR2 reads YSYEKL. Trimming at V came to 5 bases and at J to 1 base, leaving 3 bases not matched to a gene. CDR3 length equals 15 residues.